The T cell receptor (beta chain) under discussion was sequenced for a study of T cells in Graves' hyperthyroidism and ophthalmopathy. Per germline, CDR1 SEHNR and CDR2 FQNEAQ (reference sequence). The CDR3 extends over 18 amino acids. Trimming took 5 bases from V and 1 from J, leaving 18 bases between them. Clinical Activity Scores of at least 3, NOSPECS grades of at least 4 and durations under 3 months characterized ophthalmopathy patients. Study-level results: Ophthalmopathy was model-predicted a median around seven months pre-onset. Blood held most thyroid clonotypes expanded above 0.001 frequency.

From RNA transcripts, TCR beta CDR3 regions were amplified. RT-PCR in the first round (using the HTBI primer set) targeted the TCR CDR3. Each CDR3 protein gets one entry after TCRdb re-called the multiplex PCR reads with MiXCR. The profile shows more than 300,000 distinct CDR3 sequences, more than 12% of them singletons. This clonotype was detected only a few times. Its antigen remains unknown. Sequencing was carried out using blood. The chain carries TRBV7-9 and TRBJ2-6, with D tentatively TRBD2 (6 bases). This receptor was identified in a woman between 25 and 40 years old with Graves' ophthalmopathy. This chain's CDR3 is CASSPEPRRESGANVLTF. As DNA, the CDR3 is TGTGCCAGCAGCCCCGAACCGAGACGGGAGTCTGGGGCCAACGTCCTGACTTTC.